Included here is one T cell receptor (beta chain) sequence, with context. This sample stems from a study of T cells after yellow fever vaccination. A single record per CDR3 protein comes from TCRdb applying MiXCR to the 5' RACE reads. Among 200,000 to 250,000 distinct CDR3 sequences listed, 3% to 3.5% were seen once. Sequencing was performed on CD4+ T cells sorted from PBMCs, taken 10 days after the yellow fever booster vaccination. This receptor was taken from a man aged 18-30 years who received the YFV17D yellow fever vaccine.

In DNA, the CDR3 is TGTGCCAGCAGTCCGGCCAGCACCAAAAACATTCAGTACTTC. Protein sequence: CASSPASTKNIQYF. V usage is TRBV7-2 and J usage is TRBJ2-4, with D hard to call. This CDR3 spans 14 amino acids. V was clipped by 6 bases and J by 2 bases, with 11 bases between them. Germline V gives CDR1 SGHTA, CDR2 FQGNSA.